This T cell receptor (beta chain) was captured in a study of blood T cells in healthy people across ages. Findings and limits, study-wide: With unsorted PBMCs, a conclusive comparison of naive versus antigen-experienced cells was not possible.

It was with a sample-barcoded 5' primer and a J-beta primer mix that a second PCR of roughly 6 to 12 cycles was run. TCRdb itself ran the 5' RACE reads through MiXCR, one entry per CDR3 protein. The sample lists hundreds of thousands of distinct CDR3 sequences, approximately 65% occurring once. Comment on this clonotype: Its antigen is currently unknown.

Trimming pared 4 bases from V and 2 bases from J, leaving 18 bases between. The germline gives CDR1 LGHNA, CDR2 YSLEER. This CDR3 region has 17 residues. Material: blood. The chain uses TRBV4-3 and TRBJ2-1; perhaps TRBD2 as D (6 bases). This receptor was taken from a man younger than 45 in good health. The CDR3 coding sequence is TGCGCCAGCAGCCCCAAACTCACTAGCCGTCCCTACAATGAGCAGTTCTTC. It encodes CASSPKLTSRPYNEQFF.